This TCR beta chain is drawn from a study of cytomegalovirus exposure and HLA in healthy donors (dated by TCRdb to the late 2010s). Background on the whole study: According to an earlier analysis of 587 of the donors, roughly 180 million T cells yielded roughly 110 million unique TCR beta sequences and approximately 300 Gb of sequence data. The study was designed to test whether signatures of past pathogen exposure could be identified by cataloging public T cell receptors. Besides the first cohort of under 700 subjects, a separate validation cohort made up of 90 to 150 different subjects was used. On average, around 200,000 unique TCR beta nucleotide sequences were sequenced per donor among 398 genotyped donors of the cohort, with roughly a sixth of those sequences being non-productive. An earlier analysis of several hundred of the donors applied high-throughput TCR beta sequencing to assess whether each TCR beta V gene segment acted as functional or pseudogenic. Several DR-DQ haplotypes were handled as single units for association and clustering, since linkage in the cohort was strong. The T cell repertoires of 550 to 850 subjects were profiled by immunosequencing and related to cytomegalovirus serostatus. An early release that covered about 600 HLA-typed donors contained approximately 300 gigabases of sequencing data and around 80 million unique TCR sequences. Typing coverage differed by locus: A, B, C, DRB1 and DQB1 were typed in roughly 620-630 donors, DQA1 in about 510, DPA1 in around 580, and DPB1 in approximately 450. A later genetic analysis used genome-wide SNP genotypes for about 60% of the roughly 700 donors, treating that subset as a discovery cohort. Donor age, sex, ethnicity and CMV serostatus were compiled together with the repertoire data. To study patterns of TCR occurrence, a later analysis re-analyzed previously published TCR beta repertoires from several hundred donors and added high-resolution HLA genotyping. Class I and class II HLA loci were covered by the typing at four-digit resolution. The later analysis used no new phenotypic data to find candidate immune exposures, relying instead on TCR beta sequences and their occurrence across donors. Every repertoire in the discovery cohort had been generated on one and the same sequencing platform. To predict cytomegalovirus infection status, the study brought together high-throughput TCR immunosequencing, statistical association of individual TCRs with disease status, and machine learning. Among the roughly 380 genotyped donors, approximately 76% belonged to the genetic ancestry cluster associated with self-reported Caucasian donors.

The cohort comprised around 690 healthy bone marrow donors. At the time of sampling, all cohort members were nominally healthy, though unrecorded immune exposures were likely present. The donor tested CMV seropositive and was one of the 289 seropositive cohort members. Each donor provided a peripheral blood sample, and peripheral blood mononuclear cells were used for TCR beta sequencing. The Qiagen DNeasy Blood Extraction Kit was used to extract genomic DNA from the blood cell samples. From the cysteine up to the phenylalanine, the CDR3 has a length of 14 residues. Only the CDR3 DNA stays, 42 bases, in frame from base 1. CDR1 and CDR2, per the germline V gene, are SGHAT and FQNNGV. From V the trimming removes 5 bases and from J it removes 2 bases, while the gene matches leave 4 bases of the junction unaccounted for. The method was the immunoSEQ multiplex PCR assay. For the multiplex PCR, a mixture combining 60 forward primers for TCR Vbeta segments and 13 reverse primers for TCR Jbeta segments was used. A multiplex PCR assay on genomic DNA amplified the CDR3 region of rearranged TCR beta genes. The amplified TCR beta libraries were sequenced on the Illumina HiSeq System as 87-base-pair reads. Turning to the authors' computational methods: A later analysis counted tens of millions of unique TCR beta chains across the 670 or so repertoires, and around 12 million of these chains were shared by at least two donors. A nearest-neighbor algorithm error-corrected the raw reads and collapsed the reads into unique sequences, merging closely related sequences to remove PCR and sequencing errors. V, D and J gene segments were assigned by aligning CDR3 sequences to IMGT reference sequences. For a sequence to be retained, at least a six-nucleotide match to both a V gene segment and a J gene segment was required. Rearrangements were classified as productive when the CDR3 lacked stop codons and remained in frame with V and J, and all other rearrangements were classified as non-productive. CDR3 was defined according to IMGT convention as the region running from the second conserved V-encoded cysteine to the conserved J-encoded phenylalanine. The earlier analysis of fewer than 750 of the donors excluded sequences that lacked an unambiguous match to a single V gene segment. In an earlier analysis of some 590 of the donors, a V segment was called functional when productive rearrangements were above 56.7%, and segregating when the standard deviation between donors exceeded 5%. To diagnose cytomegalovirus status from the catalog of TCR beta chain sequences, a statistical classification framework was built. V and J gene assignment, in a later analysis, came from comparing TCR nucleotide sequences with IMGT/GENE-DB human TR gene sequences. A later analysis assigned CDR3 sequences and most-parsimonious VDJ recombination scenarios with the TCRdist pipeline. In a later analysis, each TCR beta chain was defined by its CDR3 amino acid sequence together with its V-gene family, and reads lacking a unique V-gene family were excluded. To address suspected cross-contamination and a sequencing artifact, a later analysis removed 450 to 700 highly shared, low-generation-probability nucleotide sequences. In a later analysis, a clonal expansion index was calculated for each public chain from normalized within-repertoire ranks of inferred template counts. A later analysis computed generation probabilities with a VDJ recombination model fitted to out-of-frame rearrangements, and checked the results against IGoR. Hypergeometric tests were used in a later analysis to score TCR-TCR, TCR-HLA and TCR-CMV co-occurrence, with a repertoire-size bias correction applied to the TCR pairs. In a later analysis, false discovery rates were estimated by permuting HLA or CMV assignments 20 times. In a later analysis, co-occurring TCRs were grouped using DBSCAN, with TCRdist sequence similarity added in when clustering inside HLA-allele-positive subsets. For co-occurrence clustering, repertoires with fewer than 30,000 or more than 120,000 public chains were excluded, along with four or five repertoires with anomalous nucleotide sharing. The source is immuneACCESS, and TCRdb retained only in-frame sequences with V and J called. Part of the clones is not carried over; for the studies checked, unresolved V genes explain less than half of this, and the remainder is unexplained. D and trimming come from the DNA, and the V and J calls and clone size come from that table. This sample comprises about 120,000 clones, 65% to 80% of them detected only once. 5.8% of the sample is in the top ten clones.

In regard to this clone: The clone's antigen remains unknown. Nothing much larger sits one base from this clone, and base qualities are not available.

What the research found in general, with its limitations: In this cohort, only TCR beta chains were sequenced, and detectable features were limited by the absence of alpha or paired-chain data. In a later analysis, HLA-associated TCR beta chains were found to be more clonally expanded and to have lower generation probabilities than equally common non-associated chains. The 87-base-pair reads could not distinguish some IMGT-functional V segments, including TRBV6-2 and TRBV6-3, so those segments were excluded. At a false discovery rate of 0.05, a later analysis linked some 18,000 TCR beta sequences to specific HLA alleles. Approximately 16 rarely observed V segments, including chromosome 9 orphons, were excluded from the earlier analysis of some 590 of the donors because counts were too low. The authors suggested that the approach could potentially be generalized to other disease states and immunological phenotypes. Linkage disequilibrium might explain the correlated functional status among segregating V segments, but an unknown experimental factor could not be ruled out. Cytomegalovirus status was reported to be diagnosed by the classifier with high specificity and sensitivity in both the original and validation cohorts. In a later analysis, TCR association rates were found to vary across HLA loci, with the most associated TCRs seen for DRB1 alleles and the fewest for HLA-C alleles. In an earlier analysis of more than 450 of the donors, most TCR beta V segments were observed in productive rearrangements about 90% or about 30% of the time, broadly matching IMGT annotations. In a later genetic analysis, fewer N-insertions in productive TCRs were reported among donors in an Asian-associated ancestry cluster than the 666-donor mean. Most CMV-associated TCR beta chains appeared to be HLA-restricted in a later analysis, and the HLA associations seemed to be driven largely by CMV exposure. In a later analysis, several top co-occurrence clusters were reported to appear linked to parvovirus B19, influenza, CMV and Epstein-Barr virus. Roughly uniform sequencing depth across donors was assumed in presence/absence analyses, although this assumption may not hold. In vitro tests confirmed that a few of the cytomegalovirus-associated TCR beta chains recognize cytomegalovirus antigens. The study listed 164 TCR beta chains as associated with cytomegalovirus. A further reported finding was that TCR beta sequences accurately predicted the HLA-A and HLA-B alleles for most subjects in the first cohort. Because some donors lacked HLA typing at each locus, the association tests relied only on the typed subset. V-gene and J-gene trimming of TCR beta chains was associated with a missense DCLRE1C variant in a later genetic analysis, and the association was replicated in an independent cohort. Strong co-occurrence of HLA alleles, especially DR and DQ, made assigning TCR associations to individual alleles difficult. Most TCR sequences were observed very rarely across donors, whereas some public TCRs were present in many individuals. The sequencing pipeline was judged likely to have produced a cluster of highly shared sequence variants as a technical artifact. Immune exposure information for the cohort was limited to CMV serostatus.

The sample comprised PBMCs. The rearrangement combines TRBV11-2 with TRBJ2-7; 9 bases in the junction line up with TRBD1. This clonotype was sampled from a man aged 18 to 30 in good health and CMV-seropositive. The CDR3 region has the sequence CASSLGQGAYEQYF. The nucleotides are TGTGCCAGCAGCCTGGGACAGGGAGCCTACGAGCAGTACTTC.